Listed below are T cell receptor beta chains from one sample, sequenced in a study of blood T cell repertoires in COVID-19. Some clones are missing from TCRdb's copy, which holds only in-frame ones; the method was immunoSEQ multiplex PCR. The sample records 90,000 to 100,000 clones, over 75% being singletons. The sequencing sample was made of peripheral blood. These receptors were taken from a man aged 45-60 years with acute or convalescent COVID-19. Both conserved end residues are part of each CDR3. The D gene is left open where the match is weak. Where a row states a size, it is once, few, many or the class of an expanded clone; other rows omit it.

clone size | D gene | J gene | V gene | CDR3 DNA | CDR3 protein
once | TRBD2 | TRBJ2-1 | TRBV7-2 | TGTGCCAGCAGCTTCGGGGTAGCGGGAGGGAGGGAGCAGTTCTTC | CASSFGVAGGREQFF
NA | TRBD2 | TRBJ2-3 | TRBV19 | TGTGCCAGTAGTAGGACTAGCGGGAGATCAGATACGCAGTATTTT | CASSRTSGRSDTQYF
NA | NA | TRBJ2-5 | TRBV30 | TGTGCCTGGAGTCGCGGGGAGGGGGGCATAGGGACCCAGTACTTC | CAWSRGEGGIGTQYF
few | TRBD1 | TRBJ1-2 | TRBV19 | TGTGCCAGTAATCCAGGGGGCGCCAACTATGGCTACACCTTC | CASNPGGANYGYTF
once | TRBD2 | TRBJ2-5 | TRBV5-1 | TGCGCCAGCAGACCACTAGCGGGAGCTCCAGAGACCCAGTACTTC | CASRPLAGAPETQYF
NA | TRBD1 | TRBJ1-1 | TRBV30 | TGTGCCTGGAGGGGTTCAAGGGGGCGCGACCCTGAAGCTTTCTTT | CAWRGSRGRDPEAFF
NA | TRBD2 | TRBJ2-1 | TRBV9 | TGTGCCAGCAGCGGACACCCCGGGCTAGCGGGAGGTAATGAGCAGTTCTTC | CASSGHPGLAGGNEQFF
NA | TRBD2 | TRBJ2-7 | TRBV6-1 | TGTGCCAGCAGTGAATCTGGACTAGCGGCCTACGAGCAGTACTTC | CASSESGLAAYEQYF
NA | NA | TRBJ1-1 | TRBV4-1 | TGCGCCAGCAGCCAGCAAAGCGCGGTTCCTGAAGCTTTCTTT | CASSQQSAVPEAFF
NA | TRBD1 | TRBJ1-2 | TRBV27 | TGTGCCAGCAGTTTTACAGGGGGCTGGGAAGGGAACTATGGCTACACCTTC | CASSFTGGWEGNYGYTF
once | NA | TRBJ2-3 | TRBV7-9 | TGTGCCAGCAGCCCGCTCGACGTAAAAGGGGGAGATACGCAGTATTTT | CASSPLDVKGGDTQYF
NA | TRBD2 | TRBJ2-3 | TRBV19 | TGTGCCAGTAGTATATCCCCAACTAGCGGGAGATACGTTACGCAGTATTTT | CASSISPTSGRYVTQYF
NA | TRBD1 | TRBJ2-5 | TRBV5-6 | TGTGCCAGCAGCTCCGGCCGGACAGGGGTGGAGACCCAGTACTTC | CASSSGRTGVETQYF
NA | NA | TRBJ1-5 | TRBV5-6 | TGTGCCAGCAGCTTGGCGAATCAGCCCCAGCATTTT | CASSLANQPQHF
few | TRBD2 | TRBJ2-2 | TRBV18 | TGTGCCAGCTCACCAGTTCTAACGGGAGGGCCCTCCGGGGAGCTGTTTTTT | CASSPVLTGGPSGELFF
NA | NA | TRBJ2-5 | TRBV18 | TGTGCCAGCTCACCACTAACCCCCCAGCGGTCGGGGGAGACCCAGTACTTC | CASSPLTPQRSGETQYF
NA | TRBD1 | TRBJ2-5 | TRBV6-5 | TGTGCCAGTCGGACAGGGGGCTTGGAGACCCAGTACTTC | CASRTGGLETQYF
NA | TRBD1 | TRBJ1-1 | TRBV6-4 | TGTGCCAGCAGACAGGGGTTGGAAGCTTTCTTT | CASRQGLEAFF
NA | TRBD2 | TRBJ2-1 | TRBV2 | TGTGCCAGCAGGGAGACTAGCCGGGGTGAGCAGTTCTTC | CASRETSRGEQFF
once | TRBD1 | TRBJ1-2 | TRBV19 | TGTGCCAGTAGTATTAGGTCCCCCGGCAGGGGGCAAGGCTACACCTTC | CASSIRSPGRGQGYTF
NA | NA | TRBJ1-4 | TRBV29-1 | TGCAGCGTTCTGACACAGATTGCAACTAATGAAAAACTGTTTTTT | CSVLTQIATNEKLFF
NA | TRBD1 | TRBJ1-1 | TRBV7-9 | TGTGCCAGCAGCCCTGACAGGGGGCGCACTGAAGCTTTCTTT | CASSPDRGRTEAFF
NA | NA | TRBJ1-1 | TRBV27 | TGTGCCAGCAGTGGGATAGGGGGGAACACTGAAGCTTTCTTT | CASSGIGGNTEAFF
NA | TRBD1 | TRBJ1-2 | TRBV6-2/TRBV6-3 | TGTGCCAGCAGTCCCCTCGACAGGGTTAACTATGGCTACACCTTC | CASSPLDRVNYGYTF
NA | NA | TRBJ1-1 | TRBV19 | TGTGCCAGTAGTATCCCGGGAGGGAGGAACACTGAAGCTTTCTTT | CASSIPGGRNTEAFF
NA | NA | TRBJ1-4 | TRBV2 | TGTGCCAGCAGTGAACGGGCAACTAATGAAAAACTGTTTTTT | CASSERATNEKLFF
NA | TRBD1 | TRBJ2-3 | TRBV7-7 | TGTGCCAGCAGCGCCCTGGGACAGGGCTCGGGTACGCAGTATTTT | CASSALGQGSGTQYF
NA | NA | TRBJ2-3 | TRBV20-1 | TGCAGTGCTAGTCTTCCGGGAAGAGGCACAGATACGCAGTATTTT | CSASLPGRGTDTQYF
NA | NA | TRBJ2-3 | TRBV10-2 | TGCGCCAGCAGTGTCCCCAGAGAGGGCACAGATACGCAGTATTTT | CASSVPREGTDTQYF
many | TRBD2 | TRBJ2-3 | TRBV18 | TGTGCCAGCTCACCTTTAGCGGGACCGGGTAGCACAGATACGCAGTATTTT | CASSPLAGPGSTDTQYF
NA | NA | TRBJ1-1 | TRBV6-5 | TGTGCCAGCAGTTACTCGAGGGTGAACACTGAAGCTTTCTTT | CASSYSRVNTEAFF